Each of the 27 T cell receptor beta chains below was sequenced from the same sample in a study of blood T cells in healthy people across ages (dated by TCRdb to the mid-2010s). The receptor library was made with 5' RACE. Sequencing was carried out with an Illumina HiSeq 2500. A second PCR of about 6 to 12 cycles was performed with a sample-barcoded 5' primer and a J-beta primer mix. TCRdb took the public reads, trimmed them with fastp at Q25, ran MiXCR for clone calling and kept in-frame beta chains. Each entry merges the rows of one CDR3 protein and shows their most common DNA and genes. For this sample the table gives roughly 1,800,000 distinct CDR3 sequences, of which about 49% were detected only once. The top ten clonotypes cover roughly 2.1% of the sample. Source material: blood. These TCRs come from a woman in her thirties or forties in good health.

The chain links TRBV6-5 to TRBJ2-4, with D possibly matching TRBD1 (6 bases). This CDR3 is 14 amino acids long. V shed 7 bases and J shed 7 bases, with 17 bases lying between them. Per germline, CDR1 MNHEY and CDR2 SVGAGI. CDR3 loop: CASNKQGWENIQYF. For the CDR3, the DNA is TGTGCCAGCAACAAGCAGGGGTGGGAGAACATTCAGTACTTC.

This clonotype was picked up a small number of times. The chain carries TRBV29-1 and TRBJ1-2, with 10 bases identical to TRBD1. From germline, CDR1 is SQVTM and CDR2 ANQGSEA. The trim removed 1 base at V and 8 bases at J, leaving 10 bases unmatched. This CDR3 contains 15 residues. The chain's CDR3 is CSVEGTRDRGKGYTF. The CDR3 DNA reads TGCAGCGTTGAAGGGACCCGGGACAGGGGAAAGGGCTACACCTTC.

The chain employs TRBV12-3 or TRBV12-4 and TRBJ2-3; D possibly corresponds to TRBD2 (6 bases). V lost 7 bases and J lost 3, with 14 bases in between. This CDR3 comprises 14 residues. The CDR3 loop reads CASTLGLSTDTQYF. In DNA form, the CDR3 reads TGTGCCAGCACCTTGGGACTCTCGACAGATACGCAGTATTTT.

CDR3: CASSYSGFTEAFF. The CDR3, as DNA: TGTGCCAGCAGTTACTCTGGGTTCACTGAAGCTTTCTTT. V gene TRBV6-5 combines with J gene TRBJ1-1; no firm D call. V was cut by 0 bases and J by 4 bases, with 6 bases left in between. The CDR3 length is 13 residues. Germline assignment: CDR1 MNHEY and CDR2 SVGAGI.

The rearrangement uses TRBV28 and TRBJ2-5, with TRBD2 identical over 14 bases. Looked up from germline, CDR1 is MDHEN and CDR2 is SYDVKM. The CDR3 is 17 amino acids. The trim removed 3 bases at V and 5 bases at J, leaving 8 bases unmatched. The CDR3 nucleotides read TGTGCCAGCAGTTTTCGACTAGCGGGGGGGTATTGGGAGACCCAGTACTTC. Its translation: CASSFRLAGGYWETQYF.

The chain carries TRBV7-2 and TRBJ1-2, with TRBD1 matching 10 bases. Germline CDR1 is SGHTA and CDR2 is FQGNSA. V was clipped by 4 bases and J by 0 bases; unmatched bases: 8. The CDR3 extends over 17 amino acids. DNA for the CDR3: TGTGCCAGCAGCTCCGGGACAGGGGTTCTTACTAACTATGGCTACACCTTC. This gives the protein CASSSGTGVLTNYGYTF.

The CDR3: CASSYGVQSGITNEKLFF. The CDR3 nucleotides read TGTGCCAGCAGTTACGGGGTTCAAAGTGGTATAACTAATGAAAAACTGTTTTTT. V usage is TRBV6-5 and J usage is TRBJ1-4; D remains unclear. This CDR3 region has 18 residues. CDR1 is MNHEY and CDR2 is SVGAGI in the germline V gene. The ends were cut back, 2 bases at V and 1 base at J, with 17 bases in the middle.

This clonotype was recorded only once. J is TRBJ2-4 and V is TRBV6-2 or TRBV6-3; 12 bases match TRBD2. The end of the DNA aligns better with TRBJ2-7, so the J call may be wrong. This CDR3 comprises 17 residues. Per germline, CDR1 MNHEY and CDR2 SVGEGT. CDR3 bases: TGTGCCAGCAGTTACTCGATGCGGCTAGCGGGGGGGCGCGAGCAGTACTTC. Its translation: CASSYSMRLAGGREQYF.

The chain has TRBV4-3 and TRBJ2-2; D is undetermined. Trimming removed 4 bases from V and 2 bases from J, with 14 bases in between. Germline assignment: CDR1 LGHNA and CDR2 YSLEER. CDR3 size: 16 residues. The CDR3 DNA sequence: TGCGCCAGCAGCCCGCGTTACGACATTAACACCGGGGAGCTGTTTTTT. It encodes CASSPRYDINTGELFF.

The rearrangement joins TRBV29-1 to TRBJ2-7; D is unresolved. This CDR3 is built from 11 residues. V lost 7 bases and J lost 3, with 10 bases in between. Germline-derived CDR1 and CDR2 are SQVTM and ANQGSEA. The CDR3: CSGRTVYEQYF. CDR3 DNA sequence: TGCAGCGGACGGACGGTCTACGAGCAGTACTTC.

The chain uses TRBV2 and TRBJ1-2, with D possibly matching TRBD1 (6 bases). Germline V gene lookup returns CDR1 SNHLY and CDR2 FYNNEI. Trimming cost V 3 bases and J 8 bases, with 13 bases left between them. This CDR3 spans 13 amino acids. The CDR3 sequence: CASSDDRPRGYTF. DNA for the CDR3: TGTGCCAGCAGTGACGACAGGCCGAGGGGCTACACCTTC.

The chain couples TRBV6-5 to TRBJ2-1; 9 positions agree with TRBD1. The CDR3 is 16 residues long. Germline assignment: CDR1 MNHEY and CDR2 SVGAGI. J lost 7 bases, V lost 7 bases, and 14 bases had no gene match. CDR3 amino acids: CASTAPRGTGPNEQFF. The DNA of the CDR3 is TGTGCCAGCACCGCCCCCCGCGGGACAGGGCCGAATGAGCAGTTCTTC.

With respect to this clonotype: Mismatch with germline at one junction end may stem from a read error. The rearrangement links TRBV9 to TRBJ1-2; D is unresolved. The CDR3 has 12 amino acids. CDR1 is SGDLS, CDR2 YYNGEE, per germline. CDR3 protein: CASSGTAYDYTF. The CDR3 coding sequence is TGTGCCAGCAGCGGGACTGCGTATGACTACACCTTC.

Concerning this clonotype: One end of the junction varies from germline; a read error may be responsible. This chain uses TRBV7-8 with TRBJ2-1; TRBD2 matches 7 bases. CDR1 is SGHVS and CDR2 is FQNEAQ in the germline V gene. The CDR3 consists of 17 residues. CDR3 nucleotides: TGTGCCAGCAACTTAGCCCAAGCGGGGTATTCCTACAATGAGCAGTTCTTC. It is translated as CASNLAQAGYSYNEQFF.

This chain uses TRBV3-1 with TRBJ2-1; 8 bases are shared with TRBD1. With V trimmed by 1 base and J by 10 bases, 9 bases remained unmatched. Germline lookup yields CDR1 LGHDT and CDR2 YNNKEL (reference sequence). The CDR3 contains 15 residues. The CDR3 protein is CASSQVTGEWNEQFF. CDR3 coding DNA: TGTGCCAGCAGCCAAGTGACAGGGGAGTGGAACGAGCAGTTCTTC.

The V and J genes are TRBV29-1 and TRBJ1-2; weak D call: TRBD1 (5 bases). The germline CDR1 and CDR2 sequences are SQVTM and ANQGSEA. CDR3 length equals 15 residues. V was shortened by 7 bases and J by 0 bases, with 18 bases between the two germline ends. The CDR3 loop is CSASGQGNANYGYTF. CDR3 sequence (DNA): TGCAGCGCTAGCGGGCAGGGAAACGCTAACTATGGCTACACCTTC.

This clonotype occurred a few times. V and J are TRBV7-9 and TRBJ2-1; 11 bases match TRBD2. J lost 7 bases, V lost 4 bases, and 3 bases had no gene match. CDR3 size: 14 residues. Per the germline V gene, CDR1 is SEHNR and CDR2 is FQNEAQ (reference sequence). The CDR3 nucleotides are TGTGCCAGCAGCTCAAGGACTAGCGGGAATGAGCAGTTCTTC. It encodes CASSSRTSGNEQFF.

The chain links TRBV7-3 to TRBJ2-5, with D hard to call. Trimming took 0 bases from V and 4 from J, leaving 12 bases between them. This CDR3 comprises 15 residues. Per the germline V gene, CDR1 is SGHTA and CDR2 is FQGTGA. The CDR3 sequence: CASSLTAANLETQYF. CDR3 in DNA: TGTGCCAGCAGCTTAACGGCAGCTAACCTAGAGACCCAGTACTTC.

CDR3 loop: CASRGGGNTGELFF. DNA of the CDR3: TGTGCCAGCAGGGGGGGAGGAAACACCGGGGAGCTGTTTTTT. The rearrangement uses TRBV5-6 and TRBJ2-2, with D possibly TRBD2 on 6 matching bases. V lost 5 bases to trimming and J lost 2 bases, with 10 bases between them. The CDR3 consists of 14 residues. Looked up from germline, CDR1 is SGHDT and CDR2 is YYEEEE.

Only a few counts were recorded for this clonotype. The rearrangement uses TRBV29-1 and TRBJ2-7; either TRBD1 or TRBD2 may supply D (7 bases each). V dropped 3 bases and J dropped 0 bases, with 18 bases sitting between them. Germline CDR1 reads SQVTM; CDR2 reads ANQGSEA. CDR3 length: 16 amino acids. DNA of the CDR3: TGCAGCGTTGATTCCAGGGGGGGCAGGGGCTCCTACGAGCAGTACTTC. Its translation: CSVDSRGGRGSYEQYF.

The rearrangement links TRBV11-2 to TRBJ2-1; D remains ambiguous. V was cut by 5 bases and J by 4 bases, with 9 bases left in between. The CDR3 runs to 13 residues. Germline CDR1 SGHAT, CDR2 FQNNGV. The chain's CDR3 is CASSVVAYNEQFF. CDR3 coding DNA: TGTGCCAGCAGCGTAGTGGCGTACAATGAGCAGTTCTTC.

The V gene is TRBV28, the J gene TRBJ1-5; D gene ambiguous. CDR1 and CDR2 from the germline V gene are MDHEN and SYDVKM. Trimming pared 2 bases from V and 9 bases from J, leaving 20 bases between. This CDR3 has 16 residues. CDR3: CASSLPRDGAYPPQHF. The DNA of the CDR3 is TGTGCCAGCAGTTTACCCCGTGACGGTGCCTATCCGCCCCAGCATTTT.

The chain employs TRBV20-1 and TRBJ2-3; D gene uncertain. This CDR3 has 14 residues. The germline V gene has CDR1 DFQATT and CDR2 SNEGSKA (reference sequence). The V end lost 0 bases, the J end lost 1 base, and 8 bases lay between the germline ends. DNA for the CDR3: TGCAGTGCTAGAGATTCGGCCCGCACAGATACGCAGTATTTT. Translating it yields CSARDSARTDTQYF.

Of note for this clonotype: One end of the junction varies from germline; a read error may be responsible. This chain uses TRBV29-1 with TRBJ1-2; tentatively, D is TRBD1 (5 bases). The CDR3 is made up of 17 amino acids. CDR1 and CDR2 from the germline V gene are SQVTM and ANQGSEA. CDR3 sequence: CSVEGGHKFPANYGYTF. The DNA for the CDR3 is TGCAGCGTGGAAGGCGGACACAAATTCCCTGCTAACTATGGCTACACCTTC.

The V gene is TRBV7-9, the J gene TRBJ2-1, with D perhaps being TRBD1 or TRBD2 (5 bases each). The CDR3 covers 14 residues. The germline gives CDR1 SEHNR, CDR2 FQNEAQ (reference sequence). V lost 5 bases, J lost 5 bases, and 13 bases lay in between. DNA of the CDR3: TGTGCCAGCAGCCCGGGGCTATTCAACAATGAGCAGTTCTTC. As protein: CASSPGLFNNEQFF.

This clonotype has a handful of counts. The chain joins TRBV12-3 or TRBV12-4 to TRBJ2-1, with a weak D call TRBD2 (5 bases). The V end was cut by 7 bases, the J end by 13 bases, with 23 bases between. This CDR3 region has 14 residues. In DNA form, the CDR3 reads TGTGCCAGCACCCCGGAGGCTTCCGGGTGGACCCAGTTCTTC. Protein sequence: CASTPEASGWTQFF.

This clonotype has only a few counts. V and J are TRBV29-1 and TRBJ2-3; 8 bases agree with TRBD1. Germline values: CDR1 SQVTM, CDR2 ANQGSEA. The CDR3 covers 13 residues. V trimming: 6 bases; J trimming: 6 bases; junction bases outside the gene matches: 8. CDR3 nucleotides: TGCAGCGTAAGACAGGGGTCCTTCGATACGCAGTATTTT. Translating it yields CSVRQGSFDTQYF.